This T cell receptor (beta chain) was captured by sequencing in a study of CD8 T cells in Susac syndrome. Overall study findings and caveats: The CD4+ T cell repertoires, which came from Susac syndrome patients, showed no sign of clonal expansion.

Sequencing targeted TCR beta in blood CD8+ and CD4+ T cells. Isolation of CD8+ and CD4+ T cells was performed negatively, whereas enrichment of TEMRA cells was done by FACS. Reverse transcription of roughly 0.5 to 1 ug RNA used random hexamers. The immunoSEQ assay covered 54 Vbeta and 13 Jbeta segments for CDR3. TCRdb independently ran MiXCR on the immunoSEQ multiplex PCR reads; one entry per CDR3 protein. This repertoire shows around 130,000 distinct CDR3 sequences, 96% found once; its top ten account for about 0.14%. As regards this clonotype: Its antigen remains unidentified.

Germline CDR1 MNHNS, CDR2 SASEGT. Trimming left V 6 bases short and J 7 bases short, with 25 bases between. This CDR3 contains 17 residues. This chain connects TRBV6-1 to TRBJ2-1, with D perhaps TRBD2 (5 bases). The sequence was obtained from a human donor with Susac syndrome. The sequencing sample was made of CD4+ T cells from PBMCs. CDR3 sequence reads: CASSASYYADGRNEQFF. CDR3 bases: TGTGCCAGCAGCGCTAGCTACTACGCTGACGGACGGAATGAGCAGTTCTTC.